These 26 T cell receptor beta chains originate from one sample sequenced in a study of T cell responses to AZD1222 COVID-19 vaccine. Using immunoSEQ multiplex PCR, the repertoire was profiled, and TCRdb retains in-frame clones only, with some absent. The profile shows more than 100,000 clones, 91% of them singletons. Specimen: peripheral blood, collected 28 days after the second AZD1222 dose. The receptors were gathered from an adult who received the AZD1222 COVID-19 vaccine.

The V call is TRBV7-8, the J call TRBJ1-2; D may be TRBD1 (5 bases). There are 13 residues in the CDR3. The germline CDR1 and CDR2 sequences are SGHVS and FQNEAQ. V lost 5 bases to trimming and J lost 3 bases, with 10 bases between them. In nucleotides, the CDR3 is TGTGCCAGCAGCCGGGACGCTGACTATGGCTACACCTTC. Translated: CASSRDADYGYTF.

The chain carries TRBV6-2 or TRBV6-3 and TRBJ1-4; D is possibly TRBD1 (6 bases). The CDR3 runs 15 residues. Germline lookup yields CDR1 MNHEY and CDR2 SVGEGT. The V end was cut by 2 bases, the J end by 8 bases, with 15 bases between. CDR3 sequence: CASSYPAGAREKLFF. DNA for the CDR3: TGTGCCAGCAGTTACCCGGCGGGGGCCCGGGAAAAACTGTTTTTT.

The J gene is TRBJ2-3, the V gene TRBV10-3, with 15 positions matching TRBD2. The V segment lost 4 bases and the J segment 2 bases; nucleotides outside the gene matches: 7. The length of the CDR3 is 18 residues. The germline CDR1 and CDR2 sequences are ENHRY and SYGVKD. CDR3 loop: CAISAPGTSGGITDTQYF. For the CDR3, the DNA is TGTGCCATCAGTGCTCCCGGGACTAGCGGGGGGATCACAGATACGCAGTATTTT.

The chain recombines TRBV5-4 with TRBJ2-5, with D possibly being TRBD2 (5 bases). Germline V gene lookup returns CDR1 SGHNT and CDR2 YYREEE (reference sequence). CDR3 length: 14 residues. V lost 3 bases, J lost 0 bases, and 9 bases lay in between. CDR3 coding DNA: TGTGCCAGCAGCTCCCCGGGGTACCAAGAGACCCAGTACTTC. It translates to CASSSPGYQETQYF.

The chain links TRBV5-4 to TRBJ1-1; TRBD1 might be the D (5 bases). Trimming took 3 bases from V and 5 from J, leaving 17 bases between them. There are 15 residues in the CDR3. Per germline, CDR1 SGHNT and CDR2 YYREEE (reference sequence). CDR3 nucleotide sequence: TGTGCCAGCAGCTCCGACAGAGGGAGGGATACTGAAGCTTTCTTT. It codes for CASSSDRGRDTEAFF. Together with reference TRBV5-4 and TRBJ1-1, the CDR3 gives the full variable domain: ETGVTQSPTHLIKTRGQQVTLRCSSQSGHNTVSWYQQALGQGPQFIFQYYREEENGRGNFPPRFSGLQFPNYSSELNVNALELDDSALYLCASSSDRGRDTEAFFGQGTRLTVV.

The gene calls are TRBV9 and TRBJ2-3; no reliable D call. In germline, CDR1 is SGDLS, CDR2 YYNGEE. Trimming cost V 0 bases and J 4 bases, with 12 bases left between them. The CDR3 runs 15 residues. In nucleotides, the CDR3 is TGTGCCAGCAGCGTAGGGGGAAATTGGGCAGATACGCAGTATTTT. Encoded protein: CASSVGGNWADTQYF.

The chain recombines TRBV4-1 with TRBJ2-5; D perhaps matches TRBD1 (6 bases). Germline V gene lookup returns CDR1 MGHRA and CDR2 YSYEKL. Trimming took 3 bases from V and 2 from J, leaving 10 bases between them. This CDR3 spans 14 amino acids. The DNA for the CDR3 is TGCGCCAGCAGCCAGGGACATACACAAGAGACCCAGTACTTC. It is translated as CASSQGHTQETQYF.

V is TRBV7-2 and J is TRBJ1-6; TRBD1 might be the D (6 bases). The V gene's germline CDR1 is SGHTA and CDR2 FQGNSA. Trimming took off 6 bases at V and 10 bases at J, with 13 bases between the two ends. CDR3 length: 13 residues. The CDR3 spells CASRPYRDSPLHF. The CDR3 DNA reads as TGTGCCAGCAGGCCCTACAGGGACTCACCCCTCCACTTT.

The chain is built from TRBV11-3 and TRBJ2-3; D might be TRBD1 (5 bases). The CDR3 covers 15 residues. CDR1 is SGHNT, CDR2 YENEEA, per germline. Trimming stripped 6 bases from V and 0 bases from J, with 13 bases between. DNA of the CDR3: TGTGCCAGCAGTACTGGGCAGGGAAGCACAGATACGCAGTATTTT. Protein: CASSTGQGSTDTQYF.

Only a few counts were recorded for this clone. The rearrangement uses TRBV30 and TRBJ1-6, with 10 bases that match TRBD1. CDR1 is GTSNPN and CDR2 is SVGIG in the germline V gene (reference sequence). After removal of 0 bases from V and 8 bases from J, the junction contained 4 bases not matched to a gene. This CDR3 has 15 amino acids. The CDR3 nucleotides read TGTGCCTGGAGTGTAAGGGACAGGGGTGATTCACCCCTCCACTTT. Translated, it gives CAWSVRDRGDSPLHF.

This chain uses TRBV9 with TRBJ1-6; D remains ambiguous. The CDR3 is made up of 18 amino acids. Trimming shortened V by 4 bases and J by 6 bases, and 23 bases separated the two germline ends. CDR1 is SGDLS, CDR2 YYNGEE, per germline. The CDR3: CASSPSDNRALINSPLHF. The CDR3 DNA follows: TGTGCCAGCAGCCCATCCGACAATCGGGCCCTTATTAATTCACCCCTCCACTTT.

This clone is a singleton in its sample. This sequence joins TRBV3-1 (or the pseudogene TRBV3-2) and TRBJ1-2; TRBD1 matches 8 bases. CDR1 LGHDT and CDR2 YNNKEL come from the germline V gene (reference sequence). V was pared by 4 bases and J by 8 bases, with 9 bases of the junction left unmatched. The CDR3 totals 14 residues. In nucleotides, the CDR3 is TGTGCCAGCAGCCTGGCTCAGGGGGCGAAGGGCTACACCTTC. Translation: CASSLAQGAKGYTF.

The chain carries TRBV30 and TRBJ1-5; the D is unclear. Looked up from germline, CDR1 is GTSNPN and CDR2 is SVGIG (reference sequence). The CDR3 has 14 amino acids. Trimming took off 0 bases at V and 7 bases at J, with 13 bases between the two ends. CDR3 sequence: CAWSVGPNAQPQHF. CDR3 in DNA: TGTGCCTGGAGTGTAGGGCCTAACGCGCAGCCCCAGCATTTT.

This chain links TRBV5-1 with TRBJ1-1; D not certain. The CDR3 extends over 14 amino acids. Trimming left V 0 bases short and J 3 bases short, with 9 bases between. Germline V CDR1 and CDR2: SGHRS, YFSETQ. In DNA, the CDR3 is TGCGCCAGCAGCTTGGATTCAGGAGACACTGAAGCTTTCTTT. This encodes CASSLDSGDTEAFF.

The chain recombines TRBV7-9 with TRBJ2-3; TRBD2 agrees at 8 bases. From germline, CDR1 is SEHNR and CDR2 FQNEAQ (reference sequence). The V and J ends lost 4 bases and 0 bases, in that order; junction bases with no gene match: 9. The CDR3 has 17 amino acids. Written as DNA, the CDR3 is TGTGCCAGCAGCTCAGGGACTAGTCCCCCTAGCACAGATACGCAGTATTTT. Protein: CASSSGTSPPSTDTQYF.

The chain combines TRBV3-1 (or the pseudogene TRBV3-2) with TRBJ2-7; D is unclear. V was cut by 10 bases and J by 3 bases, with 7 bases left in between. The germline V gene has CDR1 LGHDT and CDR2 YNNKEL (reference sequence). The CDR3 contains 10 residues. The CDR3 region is CAIQFYEQYV. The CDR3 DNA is TGTGCCATTCAATTCTACGAGCAGTACGTC.

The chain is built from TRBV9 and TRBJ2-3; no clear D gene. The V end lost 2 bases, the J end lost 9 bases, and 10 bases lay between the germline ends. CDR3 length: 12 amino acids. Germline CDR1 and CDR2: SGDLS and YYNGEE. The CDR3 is CASSVSGGTQYF. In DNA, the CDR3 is TGTGCCAGCAGCGTTAGTGGTGGGACGCAGTATTTT.

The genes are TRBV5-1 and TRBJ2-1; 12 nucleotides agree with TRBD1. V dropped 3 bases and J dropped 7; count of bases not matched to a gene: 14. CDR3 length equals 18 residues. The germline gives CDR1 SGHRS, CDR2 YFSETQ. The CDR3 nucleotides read TGCGCCAGCAGCTCCTCCGGGACAGGGGGCGAATGGTTGAATGAGCAGTTCTTC. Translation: CASSSSGTGGEWLNEQFF.

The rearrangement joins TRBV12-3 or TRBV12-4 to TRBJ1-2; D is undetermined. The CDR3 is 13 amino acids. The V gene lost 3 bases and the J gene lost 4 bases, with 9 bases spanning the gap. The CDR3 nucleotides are TGTGCCAGCAGTTTGCGGCCTGTCTATGGCTACACCTTC. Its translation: CASSLRPVYGYTF.

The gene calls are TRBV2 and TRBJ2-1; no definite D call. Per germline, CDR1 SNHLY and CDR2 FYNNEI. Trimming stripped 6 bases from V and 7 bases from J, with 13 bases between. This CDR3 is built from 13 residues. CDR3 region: CASSSRTTNEQFF. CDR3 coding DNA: TGTGCCAGCAGCTCGAGGACGACGAATGAGCAGTTCTTC.

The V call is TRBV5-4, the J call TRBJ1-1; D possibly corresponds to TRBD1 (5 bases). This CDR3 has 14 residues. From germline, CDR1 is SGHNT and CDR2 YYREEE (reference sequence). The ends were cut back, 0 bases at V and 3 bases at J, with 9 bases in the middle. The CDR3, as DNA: TGTGCCAGCAGCTTGGCAGGGAGCGACACTGAAGCTTTCTTT. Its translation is CASSLAGSDTEAFF.

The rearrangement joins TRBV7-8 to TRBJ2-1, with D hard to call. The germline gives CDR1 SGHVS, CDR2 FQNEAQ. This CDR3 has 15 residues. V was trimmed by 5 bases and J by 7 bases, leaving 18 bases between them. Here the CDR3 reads CASSPVLGSLNEQFF. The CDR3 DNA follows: TGTGCCAGCAGCCCGGTTTTGGGATCTTTGAATGAGCAGTTCTTC.

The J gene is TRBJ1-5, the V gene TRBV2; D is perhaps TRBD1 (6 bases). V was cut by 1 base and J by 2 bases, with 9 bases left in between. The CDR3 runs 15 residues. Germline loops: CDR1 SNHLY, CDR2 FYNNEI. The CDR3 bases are TGTGCCAGCAGTGAAGACAGGGCCGGCAATCAGCCCCAGCATTTT. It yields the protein CASSEDRAGNQPQHF. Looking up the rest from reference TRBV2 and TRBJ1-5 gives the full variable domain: EPEVTQTPSHQVTQMGQEVILRCVPISNHLYFYWYRQILGQKVEFLVSFYNNEISEKSEIFDDQFSVERPDGSNFTLKIRSTKLEDSAMYFCASSEDRAGNQPQHFGDGTRLSIL.

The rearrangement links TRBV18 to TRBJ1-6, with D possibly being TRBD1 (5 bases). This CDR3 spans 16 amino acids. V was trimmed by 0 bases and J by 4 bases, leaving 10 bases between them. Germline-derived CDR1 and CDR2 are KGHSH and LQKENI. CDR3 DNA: TGTGCCAGCTCACCACCGGAGGGGTCTTATAATTCACCCCTCCACTTT. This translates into CASSPPEGSYNSPLHF. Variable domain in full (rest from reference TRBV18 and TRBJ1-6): NAGVMQNPRHLVRRRGQEARLRCSPMKGHSHVYWYRQLPEEGLKFMVYLQKENIIDESGMPKERFSAEFPKEGPSILRIQQVVRGDSAAYFCASSPPEGSYNSPLHFGNGTRLTVT.

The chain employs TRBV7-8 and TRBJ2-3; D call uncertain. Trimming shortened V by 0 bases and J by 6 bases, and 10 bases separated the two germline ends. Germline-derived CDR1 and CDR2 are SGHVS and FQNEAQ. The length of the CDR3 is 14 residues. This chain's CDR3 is CASSLAEATDTQYF. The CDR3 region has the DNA TGTGCCAGCAGCTTAGCGGAAGCGACCGATACGCAGTATTTT.

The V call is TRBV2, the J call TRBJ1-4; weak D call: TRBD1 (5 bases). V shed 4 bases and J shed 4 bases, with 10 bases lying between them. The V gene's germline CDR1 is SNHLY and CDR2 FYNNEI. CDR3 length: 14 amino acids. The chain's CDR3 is CASSVEQGNEKLFF. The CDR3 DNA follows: TGTGCCAGCAGTGTCGAGCAGGGTAATGAAAAACTGTTTTTT.